The TCR beta chain described here comes from a study of blood T cell repertoires in COVID-19. Overall study: Sources were T cells, B-cell-depleted T cells, or PBMCs; the material itself was cDNA or gDNA.

In the original processing: From reference gene primer amplification, estimates of nucleated cell counts were derived. TCRdb keeps only in-frame clones here, not all; method: immunoSEQ multiplex PCR. That table furnishes V, J and clone size, whereas the DNA furnished D and trimming. The top ten clones hold approximately 8% of a sample with 110,000 or so clones, 86% of them seen once. V lost 10 bases, J lost 0 bases, and 10 bases lay in between. CDR1 and CDR2 (germline): MDHEN, SYDVKM. The length of the CDR3 is 12 residues. This clone has more than one count but fewer than ten. Sequencing used peripheral blood. This chain joins TRBV28 and TRBJ2-7, with D hard to call. The source of this sequence is a man aged 70-80 years who had recovered from COVID-19. Written as DNA, the CDR3 is TGTGCCACCCTAAGAAGCTCCTACGAGCAGTACTTC. Amino acids: CATLRSSYEQYF.